Listed here is a single T cell receptor (beta chain). V shed 5 bases, J shed 4 bases, and the junction held 7 bases outside the gene matches. The CDR3 has 14 residues. In germline, CDR1 is KGHSH, CDR2 LQKENI. CD8+ and CD4+ blood T cells underwent TCR beta sequencing. The individuals used as controls were healthy donors who had been matched for both age and sex. TEMRA cells were FACS-enriched and CD8+ and CD4+ T cells negatively isolated. The data belong to a study of CD8 T cells in Susac syndrome. Random hexamers primed reverse transcription of about 0.5 to 1 ug RNA. With immunoSEQ multiplex PCR, TCR beta CDR3 was amplified across 54 Vbeta and 13 Jbeta. One entry per CDR3 protein results from TCRdb running MiXCR on the immunoSEQ multiplex PCR reads. The repertoire holds approximately 190,000 distinct CDR3 sequences, 90% to 95% seen once, with approximately 0.098% in the top ten.

Material for sequencing was CD4+ T cells from PBMCs. This chain joins TRBV18 and TRBJ1-1; 7 bases match TRBD1. This TCR derives from a human donor in good health. The CDR3 reads CASSTNTGATEAFF. The CDR3 nucleotides read TGTGCCAGCTCAACTAATACAGGGGCCACTGAAGCTTTCTTT.